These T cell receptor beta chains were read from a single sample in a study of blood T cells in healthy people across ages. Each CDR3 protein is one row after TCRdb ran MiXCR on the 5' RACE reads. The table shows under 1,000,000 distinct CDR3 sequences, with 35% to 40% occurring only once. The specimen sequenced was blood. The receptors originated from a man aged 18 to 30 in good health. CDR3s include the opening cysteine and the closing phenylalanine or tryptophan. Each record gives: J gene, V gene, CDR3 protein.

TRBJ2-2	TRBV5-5	CASSLAGQGSGELFF
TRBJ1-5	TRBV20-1	CSARGPQPQHF
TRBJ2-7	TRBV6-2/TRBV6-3	CASSYSPLRGSYNEQYF
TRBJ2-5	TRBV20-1	CSARVLRGEQYF
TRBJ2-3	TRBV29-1	CSVVSPNTDTQYF
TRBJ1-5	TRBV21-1	CASSSGGPPQPQHF
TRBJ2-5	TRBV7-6	CASSSGTLETQYF
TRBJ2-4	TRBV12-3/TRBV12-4	CASSVDRGMGERYF
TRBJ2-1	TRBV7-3	CASSASGGSNEQFF
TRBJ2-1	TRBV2	CASSQQGAAYNEQFF
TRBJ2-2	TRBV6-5	CASSWQGANTGELFF
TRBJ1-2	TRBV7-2	CASSLSRSKEGYTF
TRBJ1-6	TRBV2	CASRNRGRFESPLHF
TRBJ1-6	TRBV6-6	CASSSGTDSPLHF
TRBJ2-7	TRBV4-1	CASSPGLAGAYEQYF
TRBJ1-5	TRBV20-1	CSAGHRDGSNQPQHF
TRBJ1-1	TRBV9	CASSPLNRGAEAFF
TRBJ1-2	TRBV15	CATSPQEGFYGYTF
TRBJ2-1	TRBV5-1	CASSSLAGSSYNEQFF
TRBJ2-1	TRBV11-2	CASSPELARAQFF
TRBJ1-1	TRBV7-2	CAGSPQAATSAFF
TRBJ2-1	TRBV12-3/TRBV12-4	CASTGLAGPDNEQFF
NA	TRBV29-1	CSVGGREQYF
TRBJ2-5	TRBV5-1	CASSGLAGDQETQYF
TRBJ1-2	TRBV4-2	CASSQDGAGGSPGYTF
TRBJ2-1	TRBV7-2	CASSYGDRVSNEQFF
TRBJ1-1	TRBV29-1	CSVEGGRNTEAFF
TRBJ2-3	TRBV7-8	CARNDRSDSATDTQYF
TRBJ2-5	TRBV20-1	CSARPSEGWALGETQYF
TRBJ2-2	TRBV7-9	CASSLPGQGKTGELFF
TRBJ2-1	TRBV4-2	CASSQEPSGGYNEQFF
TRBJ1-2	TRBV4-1	CASSQLGQGFNYGYTF
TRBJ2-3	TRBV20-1	CSAAVNLASTDTQYF
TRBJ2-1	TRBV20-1	CSARVIALSEQFF
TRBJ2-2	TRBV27	CASAVGGSNTGELFF
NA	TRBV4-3	CASSPLGTSGGNSYNEQYF
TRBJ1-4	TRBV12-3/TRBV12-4	CASSWGLRGKGEKLFF
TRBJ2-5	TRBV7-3	CASSPSRGAARYNEQYF
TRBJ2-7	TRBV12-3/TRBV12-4	CASTFGTAGEQYF
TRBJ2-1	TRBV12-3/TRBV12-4	CASSWGLYNEQFF
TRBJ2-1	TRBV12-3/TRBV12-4	CASRPTGTVIEQFF
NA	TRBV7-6	CASSVTSGNEQYF
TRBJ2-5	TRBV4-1	CASGQDAKGETQYF
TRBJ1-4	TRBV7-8	CASSPQGLGGEKLFF
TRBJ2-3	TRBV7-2	CASSLTPLAGTSTDTQYF
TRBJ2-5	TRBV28	CASSLSRGQPYF
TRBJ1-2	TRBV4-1	CASSQEDYYGYTF
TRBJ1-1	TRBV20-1	CSATPQLTEAFF
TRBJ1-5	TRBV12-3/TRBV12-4	CAGSSDRGLNQPQHF
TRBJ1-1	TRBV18	CASSPPETYRNTEAFF
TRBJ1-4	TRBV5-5	CASNTGTNEKLFF
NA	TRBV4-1	CASSQEAGGVYNEQYF
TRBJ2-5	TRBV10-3	CASKTDPLQETQYF
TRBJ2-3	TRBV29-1	CSATRLAEEYF
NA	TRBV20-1	CSAGSLGKQVSYNEQYF